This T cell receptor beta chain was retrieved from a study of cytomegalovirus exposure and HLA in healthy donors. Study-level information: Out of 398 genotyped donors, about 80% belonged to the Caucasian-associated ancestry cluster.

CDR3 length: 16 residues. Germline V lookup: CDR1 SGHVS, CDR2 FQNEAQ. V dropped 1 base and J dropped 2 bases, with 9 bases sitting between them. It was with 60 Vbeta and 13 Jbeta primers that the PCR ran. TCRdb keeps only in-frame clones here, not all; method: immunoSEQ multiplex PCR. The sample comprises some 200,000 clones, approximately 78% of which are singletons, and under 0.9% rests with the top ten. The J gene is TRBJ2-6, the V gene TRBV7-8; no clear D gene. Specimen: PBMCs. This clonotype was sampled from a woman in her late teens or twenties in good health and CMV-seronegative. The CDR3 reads CASSLERRAGANVLTF. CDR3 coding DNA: TGTGCCAGCAGCTTAGAGCGTCGAGCTGGGGCCAACGTCCTGACTTTC.